What follows are 2 T cell receptor beta chains derived from one specimen sequenced in a study of shared T cell receptors in the human thymus. Data came from immunoSEQ multiplex PCR; TCRdb stores just in-frame clones and leaves some out. Seen here are 600,000 to 900,000 clones, approximately 83% observed once, and the top ten hold 0.008% to 0.011%. This same sample was also taken into another study, of human thymus T cells.

Sequenced sample: thymocytes. The origin of the receptors is a girl less than two years old with a congenital heart defect.

This clone was seen just once. The chain links TRBV10-3 to TRBJ1-5; 7 positions match TRBD1. The length of the CDR3 is 15 residues. Losses at the gene ends were 6 bases for V and 3 bases for J; bases not matched to a gene: 8. CDR1 is ENHRY, CDR2 SYGVKD, per germline. The CDR3: CAISSTGAYNQPQHF. The CDR3 nucleotides are TGTGCCATCAGCTCCACAGGGGCGTACAATCAGCCCCAGCATTTT.

The chain couples TRBV7-9 to TRBJ2-5, with a possible D match to TRBD1 (7 bases). This CDR3 comprises 16 residues. The V and J ends lost 1 base and 9 bases respectively, with 21 bases between them. Germline CDR1 SEHNR, CDR2 FQNEAQ (reference sequence). CDR3 bases: TGTGCCAGCAGCTTAGAGGAGGGGGCACCGGGACTGGCCCAGTACTTC. Its protein product is CASSLEEGAPGLAQYF. Complete variable domain (other parts from reference TRBV7-9 and TRBJ2-5): DTGVSQNPRHKITKRGQNVTFRCDPISEHNRLYWYRQTLGQGPEFLTYFQNEAQLEKSRLLSDRFSAERPKGSFSTLEIQRTEQGDSAMYLCASSLEEGAPGLAQYFGPGTRLLVL.